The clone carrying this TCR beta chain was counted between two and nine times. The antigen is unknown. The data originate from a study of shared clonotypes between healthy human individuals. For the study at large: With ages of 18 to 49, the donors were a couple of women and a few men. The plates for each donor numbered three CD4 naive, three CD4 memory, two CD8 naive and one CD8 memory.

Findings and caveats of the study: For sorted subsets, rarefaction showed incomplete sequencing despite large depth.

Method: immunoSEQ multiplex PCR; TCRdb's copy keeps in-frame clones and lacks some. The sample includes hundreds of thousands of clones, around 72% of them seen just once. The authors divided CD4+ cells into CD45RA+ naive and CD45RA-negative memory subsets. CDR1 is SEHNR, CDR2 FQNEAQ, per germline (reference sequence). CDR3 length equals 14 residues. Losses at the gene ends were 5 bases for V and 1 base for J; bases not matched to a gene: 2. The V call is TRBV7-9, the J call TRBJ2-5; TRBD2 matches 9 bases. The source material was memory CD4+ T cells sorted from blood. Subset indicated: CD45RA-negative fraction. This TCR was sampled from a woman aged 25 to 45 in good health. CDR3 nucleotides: TGTGCCAGCAGCCAGACTAGCGGCCAAGAGACCCAGTACTTC. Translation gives CASSQTSGQETQYF.